This record covers a single T cell receptor beta chain. What it binds is not known. The record originates from a study of blood T cells in healthy people across ages. The V end was cut by 7 bases, the J end by 6 bases, with 14 bases between. Germline CDR1 and CDR2: PRHDT and FYEKMQ (reference sequence). The CDR3 loop spans 13 amino acids. The study's findings and limits: With age, beta diversity per million T cells declined roughly linearly, significantly by 40 to 50.

The use of a sample-barcoded 5' primer and a J-beta primer mix characterized a second PCR of roughly 6 to 11 cycles. Every molecule of cDNA carried a tag from a template-switch adaptor with 12 random nucleotides. In TCRdb, the 5' RACE reads were re-called with MiXCR into one record per CDR3 protein. The sample holds some 940,000 distinct CDR3 sequences, 25% to 30% seen once. A further study also used this sample, focusing on T cells of mothers and their children. As that study records: Nobody spotted any persistent microchimeric T cell clones.

The receptor was isolated from a middle-aged woman in good health. The material sequenced was blood. The V call is TRBV13, the J call TRBJ2-3, with D tentatively TRBD1 or TRBD2 (5 bases each). Here the CDR3 DNA reads TGTGCCAGCACCTACGGGACCGCGGATACGCAGTATTTT. It specifies CASTYGTADTQYF.